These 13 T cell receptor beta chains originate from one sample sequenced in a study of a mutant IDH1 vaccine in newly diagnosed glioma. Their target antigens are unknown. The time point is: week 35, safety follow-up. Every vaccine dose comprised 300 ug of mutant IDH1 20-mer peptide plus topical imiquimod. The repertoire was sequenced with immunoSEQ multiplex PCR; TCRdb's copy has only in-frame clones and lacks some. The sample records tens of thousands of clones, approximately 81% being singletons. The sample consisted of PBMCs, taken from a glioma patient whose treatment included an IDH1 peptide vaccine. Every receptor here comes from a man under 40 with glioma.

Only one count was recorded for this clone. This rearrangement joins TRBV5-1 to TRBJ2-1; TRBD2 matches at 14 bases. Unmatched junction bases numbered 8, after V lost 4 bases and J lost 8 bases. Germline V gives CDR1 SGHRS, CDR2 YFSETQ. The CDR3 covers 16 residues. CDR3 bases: TGCGCCAGCAGCCCAGGGACTAGCGGGGGTAGCTATGAGCAGTTCTTC. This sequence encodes CASSPGTSGGSYEQFF.

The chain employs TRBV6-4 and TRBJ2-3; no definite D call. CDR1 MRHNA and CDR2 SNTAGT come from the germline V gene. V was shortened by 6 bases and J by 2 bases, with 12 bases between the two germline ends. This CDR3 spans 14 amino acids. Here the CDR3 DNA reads TGTGCCAGCAGGGCTACGGTTTACACAGATACGCAGTATTTT. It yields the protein CASRATVYTDTQYF.

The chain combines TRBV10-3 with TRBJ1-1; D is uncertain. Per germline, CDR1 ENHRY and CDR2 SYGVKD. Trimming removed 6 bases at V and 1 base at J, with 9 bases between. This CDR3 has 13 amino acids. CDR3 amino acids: CAIRTLENTEAFF. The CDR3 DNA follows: TGTGCCATCAGAACACTAGAGAACACTGAAGCTTTCTTT.

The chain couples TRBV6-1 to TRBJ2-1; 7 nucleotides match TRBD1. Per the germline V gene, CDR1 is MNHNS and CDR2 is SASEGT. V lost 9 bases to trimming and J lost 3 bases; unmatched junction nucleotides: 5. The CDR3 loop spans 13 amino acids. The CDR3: CASYRDSYNEQFF. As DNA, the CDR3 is TGTGCCAGTTACCGGGACAGCTACAATGAGCAGTTCTTC.

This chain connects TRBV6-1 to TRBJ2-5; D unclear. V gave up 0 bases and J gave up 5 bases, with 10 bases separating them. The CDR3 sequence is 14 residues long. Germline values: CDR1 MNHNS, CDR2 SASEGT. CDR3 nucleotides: TGTGCCAGCAGTGAAGCGGGGATTCGCGAGACCCAGTACTTC. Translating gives CASSEAGIRETQYF.

CDR3: CASSLGLAGGPTLGTQYF. The DNA of the CDR3 is TGTGCCAGCAGCTTGGGACTAGCGGGGGGGCCGACATTAGGTACGCAGTATTTT. The rearrangement links TRBV5-6 to TRBJ2-3, with 14 positions matching TRBD2. Germline V CDR1 and CDR2: SGHDT, YYEEEE. The CDR3 consists of 18 residues. The V gene end was trimmed by 0 bases and the J gene end by 8 bases; junction bases not matched to a gene: 11.

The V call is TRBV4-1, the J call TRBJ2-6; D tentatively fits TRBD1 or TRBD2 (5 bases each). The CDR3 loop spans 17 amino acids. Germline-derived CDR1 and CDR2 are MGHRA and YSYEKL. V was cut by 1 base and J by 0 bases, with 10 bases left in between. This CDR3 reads CASSQGDGYSGANVLTF. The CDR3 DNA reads TGCGCCAGCAGCCAAGGGGACGGATACTCTGGGGCCAACGTCCTGACTTTC.

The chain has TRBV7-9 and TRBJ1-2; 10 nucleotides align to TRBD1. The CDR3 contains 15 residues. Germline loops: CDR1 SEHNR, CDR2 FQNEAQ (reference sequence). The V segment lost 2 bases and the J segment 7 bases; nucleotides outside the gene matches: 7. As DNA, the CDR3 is TGTGCCAGCAGCTTAAGTAGACAGGGGGCAGGTGGCTACACCTTC. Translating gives CASSLSRQGAGGYTF.

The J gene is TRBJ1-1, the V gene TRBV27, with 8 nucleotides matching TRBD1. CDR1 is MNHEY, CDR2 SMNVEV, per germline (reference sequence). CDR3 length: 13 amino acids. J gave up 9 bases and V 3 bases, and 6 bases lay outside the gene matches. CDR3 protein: CASSFRQGSKAFF. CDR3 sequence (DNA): TGTGCCAGCAGTTTCCGACAGGGGTCTAAAGCTTTCTTT.

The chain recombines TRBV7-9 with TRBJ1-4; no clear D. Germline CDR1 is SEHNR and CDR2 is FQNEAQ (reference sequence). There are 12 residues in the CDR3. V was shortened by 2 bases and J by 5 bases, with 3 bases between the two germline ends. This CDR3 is CASSLKNEKLFF. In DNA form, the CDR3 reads TGTGCCAGCAGCTTAAAGAATGAAAAACTGTTTTTT.

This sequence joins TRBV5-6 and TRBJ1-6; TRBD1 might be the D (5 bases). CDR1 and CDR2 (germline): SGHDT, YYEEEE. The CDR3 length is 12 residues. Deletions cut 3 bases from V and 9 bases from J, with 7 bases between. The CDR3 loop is CASSWGGSPLHF. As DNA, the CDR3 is TGTGCCAGCAGCTGGGGGGGTTCACCCCTCCACTTT.

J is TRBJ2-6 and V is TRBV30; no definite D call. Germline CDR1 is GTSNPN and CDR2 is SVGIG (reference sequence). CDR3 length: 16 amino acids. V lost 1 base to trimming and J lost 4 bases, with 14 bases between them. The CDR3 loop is CAWSGWQAGGANVLTF. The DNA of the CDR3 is TGTGCCTGGAGTGGTTGGCAGGCCGGCGGGGCCAACGTCCTGACTTTC.

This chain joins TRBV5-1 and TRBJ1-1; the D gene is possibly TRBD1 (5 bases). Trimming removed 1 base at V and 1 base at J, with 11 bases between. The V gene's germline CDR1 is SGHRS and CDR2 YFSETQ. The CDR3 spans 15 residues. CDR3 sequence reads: CASSLSGGENTEAFF. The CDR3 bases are TGCGCCAGCAGCTTGTCCGGGGGGGAGAACACTGAAGCTTTCTTT.